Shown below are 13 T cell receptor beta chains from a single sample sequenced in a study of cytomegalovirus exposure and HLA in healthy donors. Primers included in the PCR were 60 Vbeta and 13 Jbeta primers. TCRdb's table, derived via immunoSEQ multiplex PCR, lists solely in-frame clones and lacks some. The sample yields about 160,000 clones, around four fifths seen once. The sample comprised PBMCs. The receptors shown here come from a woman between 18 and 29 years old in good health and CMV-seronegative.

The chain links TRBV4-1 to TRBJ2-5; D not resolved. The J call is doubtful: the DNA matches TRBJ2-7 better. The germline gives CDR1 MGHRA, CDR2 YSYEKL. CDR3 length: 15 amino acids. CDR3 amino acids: CASSQGIGDSYEQYF. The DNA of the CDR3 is TGCGCCAGCAGCCAAGGTATAGGAGATTCCTACGAGCAGTACTTC.

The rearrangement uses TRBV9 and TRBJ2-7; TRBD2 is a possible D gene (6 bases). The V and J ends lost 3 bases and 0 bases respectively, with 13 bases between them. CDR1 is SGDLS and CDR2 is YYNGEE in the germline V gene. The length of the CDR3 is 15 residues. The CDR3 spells CASSEVGGPSYEQYF. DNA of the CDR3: TGTGCCAGCAGCGAGGTGGGAGGTCCCTCCTACGAGCAGTACTTC.

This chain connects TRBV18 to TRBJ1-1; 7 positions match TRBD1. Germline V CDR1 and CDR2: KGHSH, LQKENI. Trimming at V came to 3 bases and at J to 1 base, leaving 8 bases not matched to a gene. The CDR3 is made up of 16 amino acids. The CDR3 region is CASSPLSGTENTEAFF. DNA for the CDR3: TGTGCCAGCTCACCGTTGTCCGGGACAGAGAACACTGAAGCTTTCTTT.

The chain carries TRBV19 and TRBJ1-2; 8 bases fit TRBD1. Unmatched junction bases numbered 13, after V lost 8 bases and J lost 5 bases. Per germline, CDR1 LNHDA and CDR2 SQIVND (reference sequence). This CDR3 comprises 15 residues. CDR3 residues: CASRDRGSSLYGYTF. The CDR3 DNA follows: TGTGCCAGTCGCGACAGGGGCTCTTCCCTTTATGGCTACACCTTC.

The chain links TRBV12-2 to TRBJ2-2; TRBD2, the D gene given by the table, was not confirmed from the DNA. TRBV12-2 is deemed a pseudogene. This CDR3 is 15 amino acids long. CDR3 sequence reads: CASRRLALCTGELFF. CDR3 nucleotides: TGTGCAAGTCGAAGACTAGCGCTATGCACCGGGGAGCTGTTTTTT.

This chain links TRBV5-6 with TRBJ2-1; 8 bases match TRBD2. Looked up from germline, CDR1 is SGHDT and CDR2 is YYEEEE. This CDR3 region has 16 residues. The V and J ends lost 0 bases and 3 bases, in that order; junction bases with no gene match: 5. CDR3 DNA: TGTGCCAGCAGCTTGGATGGTAGCGGGGACTACAATGAGCAGTTCTTC. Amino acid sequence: CASSLDGSGDYNEQFF.

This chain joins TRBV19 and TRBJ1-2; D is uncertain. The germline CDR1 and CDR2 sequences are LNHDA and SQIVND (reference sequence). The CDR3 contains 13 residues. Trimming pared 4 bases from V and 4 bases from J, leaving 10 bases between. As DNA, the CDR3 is TGTGCCAGTAGTACGGACTTGAGCTATGGCTACACCTTC. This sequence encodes CASSTDLSYGYTF.

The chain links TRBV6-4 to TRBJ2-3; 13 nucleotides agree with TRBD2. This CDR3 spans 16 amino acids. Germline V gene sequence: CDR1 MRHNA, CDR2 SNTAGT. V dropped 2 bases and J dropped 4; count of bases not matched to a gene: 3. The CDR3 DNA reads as TGTGCCAGCAGTGACGGGACTAGCGGGGCCTCAGATACGCAGTATTTT. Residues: CASSDGTSGASDTQYF.

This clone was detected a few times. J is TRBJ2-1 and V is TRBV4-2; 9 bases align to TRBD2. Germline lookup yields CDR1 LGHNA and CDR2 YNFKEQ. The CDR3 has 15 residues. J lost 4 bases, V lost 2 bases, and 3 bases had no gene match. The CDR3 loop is CASSQSGGPYNEQFF. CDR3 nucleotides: TGTGCCAGCAGCCAAAGCGGGGGGCCTTACAATGAGCAGTTCTTC.

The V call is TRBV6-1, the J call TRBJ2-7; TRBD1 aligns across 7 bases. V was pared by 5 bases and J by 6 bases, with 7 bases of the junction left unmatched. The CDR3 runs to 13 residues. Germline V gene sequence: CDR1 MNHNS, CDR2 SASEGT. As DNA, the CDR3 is TGTGCCAGCAGTTTGGAAGGGGGCGGCGAGCAGTACTTC. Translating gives CASSLEGGGEQYF.

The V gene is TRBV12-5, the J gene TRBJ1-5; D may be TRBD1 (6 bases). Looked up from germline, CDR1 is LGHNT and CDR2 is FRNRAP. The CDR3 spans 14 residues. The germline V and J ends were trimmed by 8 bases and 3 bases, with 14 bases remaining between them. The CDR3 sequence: CASMGGQVNQPQHF. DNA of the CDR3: TGTGCTAGTATGGGGGGGCAGGTCAATCAGCCCCAGCATTTT.

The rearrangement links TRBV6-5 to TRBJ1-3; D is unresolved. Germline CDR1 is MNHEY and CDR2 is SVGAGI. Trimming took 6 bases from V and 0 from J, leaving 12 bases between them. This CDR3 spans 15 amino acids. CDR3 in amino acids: CASRNGYSSGNTIYF. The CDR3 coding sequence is TGTGCCAGCAGGAACGGGTATTCCTCTGGAAACACCATATATTTT.

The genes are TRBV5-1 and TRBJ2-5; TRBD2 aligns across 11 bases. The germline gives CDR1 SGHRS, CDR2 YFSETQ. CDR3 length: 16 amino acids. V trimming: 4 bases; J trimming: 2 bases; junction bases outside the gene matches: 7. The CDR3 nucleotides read TGCGCCAGCAGCCTGACGACTAGCGGGGATCAAGAGACCCAGTACTTC. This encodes CASSLTTSGDQETQYF. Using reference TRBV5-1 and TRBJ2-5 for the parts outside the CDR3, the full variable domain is KAGVTQTPRYLIKTRGQQVTLSCSPISGHRSVSWYQQTPGQGLQFLFEYFSETQRNKGNFPGRFSGRQFSNSRSEMNVSTLELGDSALYLCASSLTTSGDQETQYFGPGTRLLVL.